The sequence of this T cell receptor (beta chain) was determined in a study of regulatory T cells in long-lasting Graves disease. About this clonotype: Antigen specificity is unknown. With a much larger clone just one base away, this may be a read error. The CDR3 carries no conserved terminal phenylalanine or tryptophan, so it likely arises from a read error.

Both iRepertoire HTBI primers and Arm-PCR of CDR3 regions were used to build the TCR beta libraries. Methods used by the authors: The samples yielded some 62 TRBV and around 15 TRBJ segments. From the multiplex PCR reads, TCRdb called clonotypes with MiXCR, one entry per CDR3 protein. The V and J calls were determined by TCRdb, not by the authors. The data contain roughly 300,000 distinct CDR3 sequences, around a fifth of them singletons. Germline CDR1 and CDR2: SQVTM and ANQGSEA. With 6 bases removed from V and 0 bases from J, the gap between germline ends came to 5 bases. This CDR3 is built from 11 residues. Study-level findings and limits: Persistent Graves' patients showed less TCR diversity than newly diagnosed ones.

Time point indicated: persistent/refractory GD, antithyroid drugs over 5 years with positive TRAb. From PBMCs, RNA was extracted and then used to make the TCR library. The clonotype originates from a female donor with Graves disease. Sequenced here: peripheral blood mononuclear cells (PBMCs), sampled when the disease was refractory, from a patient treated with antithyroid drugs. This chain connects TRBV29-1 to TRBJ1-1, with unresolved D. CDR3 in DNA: TGCAGCGTCCACTTGAACACTGAAGCTTTCTCT. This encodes CSVHLNTEAFS.